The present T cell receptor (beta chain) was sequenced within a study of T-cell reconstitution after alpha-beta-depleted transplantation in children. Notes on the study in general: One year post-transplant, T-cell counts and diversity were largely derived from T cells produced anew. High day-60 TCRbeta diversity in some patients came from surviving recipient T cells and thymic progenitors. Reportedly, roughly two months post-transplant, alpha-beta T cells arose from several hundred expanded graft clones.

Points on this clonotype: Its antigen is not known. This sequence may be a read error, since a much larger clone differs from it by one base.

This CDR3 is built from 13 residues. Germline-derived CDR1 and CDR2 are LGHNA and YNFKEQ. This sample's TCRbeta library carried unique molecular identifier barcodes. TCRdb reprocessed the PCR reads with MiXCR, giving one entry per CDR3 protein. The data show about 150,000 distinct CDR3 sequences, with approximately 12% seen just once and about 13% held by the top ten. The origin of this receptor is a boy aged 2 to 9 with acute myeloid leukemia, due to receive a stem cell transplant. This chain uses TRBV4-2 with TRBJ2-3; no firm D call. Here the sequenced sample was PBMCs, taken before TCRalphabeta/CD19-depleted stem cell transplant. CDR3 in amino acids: CAGSQDRADTQYF. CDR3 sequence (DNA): TGTGCCGGCAGCCAAGATAGAGCAGATACGCAGTATTTT.